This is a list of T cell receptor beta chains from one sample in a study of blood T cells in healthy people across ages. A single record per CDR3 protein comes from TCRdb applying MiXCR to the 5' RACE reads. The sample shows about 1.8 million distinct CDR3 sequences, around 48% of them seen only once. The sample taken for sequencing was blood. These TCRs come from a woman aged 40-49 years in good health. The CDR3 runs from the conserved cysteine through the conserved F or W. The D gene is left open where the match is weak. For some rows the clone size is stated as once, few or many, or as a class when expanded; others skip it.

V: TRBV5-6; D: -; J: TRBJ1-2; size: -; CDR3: CASSPNGDWSGYTF; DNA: TGTGCCAGCAGCCCGAATGGGGACTGGAGTGGCTACACCTTC
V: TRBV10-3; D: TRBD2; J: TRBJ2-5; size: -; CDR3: CAISALTSGGKETQYF; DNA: TGTGCCATCAGTGCCCTGACTAGCGGGGGGAAAGAGACCCAGTACTTC
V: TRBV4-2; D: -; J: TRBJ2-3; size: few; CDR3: CASSQVTASPSLTDTQYF; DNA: TGTGCCAGCAGCCAAGTCACGGCATCTCCCTCTCTCACAGATACGCAGTATTTT
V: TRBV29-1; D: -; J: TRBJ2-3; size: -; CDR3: CSVETGPPLSQYF; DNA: TGCAGCGTTGAAACTGGGCCGCCACTTTCGCAGTATTTT
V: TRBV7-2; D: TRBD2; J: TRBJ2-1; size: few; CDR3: CASSVRGGQDNEQFF; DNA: TGTGCCAGCAGCGTACGGGGGGGCCAGGACAATGAGCAGTTCTTC
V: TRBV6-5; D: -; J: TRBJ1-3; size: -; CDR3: CASSYSGHSGNTIYF; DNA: TGTGCCAGCAGTTACTCGGGACATAGTGGAAACACCATATATTTT
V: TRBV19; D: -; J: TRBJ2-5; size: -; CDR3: CASSTISPQSYQETQYF; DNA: TGTGCCAGTAGTACAATCTCCCCTCAGAGTTACCAAGAGACCCAGTACTTC
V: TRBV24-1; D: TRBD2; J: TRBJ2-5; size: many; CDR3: CATSDPSGGKEETQYF; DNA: TGTGCCACCAGTGATCCCAGCGGGGGGAAGGAGGAGACCCAGTACTTC
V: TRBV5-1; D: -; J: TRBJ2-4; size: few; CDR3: CASSLEGQGIQYF; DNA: TGCGCCAGCAGCCTGGAGGGGCAGGGCATTCAGTACTTC
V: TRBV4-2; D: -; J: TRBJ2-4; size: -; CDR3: CASSPSQGKDIQYF; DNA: TGTGCCAGCAGCCCCTCCCAGGGGAAGGACATTCAGTACTTC
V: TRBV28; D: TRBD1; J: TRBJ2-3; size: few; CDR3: CASSLWGGQGAWDTQYF; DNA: TGTGCCAGCAGTTTATGGGGCGGACAGGGGGCATGGGATACGCAGTATTTT
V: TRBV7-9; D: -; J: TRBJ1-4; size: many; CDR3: CASSQRSEKLFF; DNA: TGTGCCAGCAGCCAGCGGAGTGAAAAACTGTTTTTT
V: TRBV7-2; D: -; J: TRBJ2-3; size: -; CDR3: CASSKSMGGAGPTDTQYF; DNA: TGTGCCAGCAGCAAAAGTATGGGCGGGGCCGGACCCACAGATACGCAGTATTTT
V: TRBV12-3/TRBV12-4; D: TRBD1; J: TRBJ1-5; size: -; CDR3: CASSGQGALDQPQHF; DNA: TGTGCCAGCAGTGGACAGGGGGCTTTGGATCAGCCCCAGCATTTT
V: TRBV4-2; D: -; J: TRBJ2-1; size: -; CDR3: CASSLDRGAPNEQFF; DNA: TGTGCCAGCAGCCTAGATCGGGGGGCCCCCAATGAGCAGTTCTTC
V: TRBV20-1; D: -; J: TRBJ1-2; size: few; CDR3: CSGSRGRGYTF; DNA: TGCAGTGGAAGCAGGGGAAGAGGCTACACCTTC
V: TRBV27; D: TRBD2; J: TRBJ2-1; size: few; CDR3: CASSSIGTSGGYNEQFF; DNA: TGTGCCAGCAGTTCCATCGGGACTAGCGGGGGTTACAATGAGCAGTTCTTC
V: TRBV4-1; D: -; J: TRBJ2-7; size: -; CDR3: CASSQDGLRASYEQYF; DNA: TGCGCCAGCAGCCAAGATGGTCTCAGAGCCAGCTACGAGCAGTACTTC
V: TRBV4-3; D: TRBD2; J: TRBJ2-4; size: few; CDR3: CASSHPFREGGWDIAKNIQYF; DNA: TGCGCCAGCAGCCACCCTTTCAGGGAGGGAGGTTGGGATATCGCCAAAAACATTCAGTACTTC
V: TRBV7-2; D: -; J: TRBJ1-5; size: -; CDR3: CASSPWGLNQPQHF; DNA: TGTGCCAGCAGCCCTTGGGGTTTAAATCAGCCCCAGCATTTT
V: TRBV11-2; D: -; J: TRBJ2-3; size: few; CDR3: CASSLFQADTQYF; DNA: TGTGCCAGCAGCTTGTTTCAGGCGGATACGCAGTATTTT
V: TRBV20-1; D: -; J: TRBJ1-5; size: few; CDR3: CSVRDYRAGVGPQHF; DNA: TGCAGTGTCAGGGATTACAGGGCGGGGGTTGGGCCCCAGCATTTT
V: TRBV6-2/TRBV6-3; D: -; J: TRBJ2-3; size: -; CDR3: CASSQRGSTTDTQYF; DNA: TGTGCCAGCAGCCAACGGGGTAGTACCACAGATACGCAGTATTTT
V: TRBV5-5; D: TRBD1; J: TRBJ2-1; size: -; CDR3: CASSPQDRGREYEQFF; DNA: TGTGCCAGCAGCCCGCAGGACAGGGGGCGCGAGTATGAGCAGTTCTTC
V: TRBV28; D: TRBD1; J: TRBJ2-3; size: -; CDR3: CASRTGQGAADTQYF; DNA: TGTGCCAGCAGAACCGGACAGGGGGCTGCAGATACGCAGTATTTT
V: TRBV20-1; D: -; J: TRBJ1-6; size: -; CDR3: CSARDRTDSPLHF; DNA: TGCAGTGCTAGAGACCGAACCGATTCACCCCTCCACTTT
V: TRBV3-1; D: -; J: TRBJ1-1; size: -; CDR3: CASSQVDRSAYTEAFF; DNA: TGTGCCAGCAGCCAGGTCGATCGCAGCGCATACACTGAAGCTTTCTTT
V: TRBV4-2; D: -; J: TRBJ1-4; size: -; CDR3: CASSQESSPPTNEKLFF; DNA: TGTGCCAGCAGCCAAGAGTCGTCTCCTCCAACTAATGAAAAACTGTTTTTT
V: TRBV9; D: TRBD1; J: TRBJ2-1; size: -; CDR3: CASSATRQGTNEQFF; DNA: TGTGCCAGCAGCGCTACGAGACAGGGGACCAATGAGCAGTTCTTC
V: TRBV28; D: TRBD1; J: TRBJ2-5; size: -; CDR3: CASSLYTGGYEETQYF; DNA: TGTGCCAGCAGTTTATATACAGGGGGATACGAAGAGACCCAGTACTTC
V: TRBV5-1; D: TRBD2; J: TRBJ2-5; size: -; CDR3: CASSRAGALGEQYF; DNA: TGCGCCAGCAGCCGAGCGGGGGCCTTGGGGGAGCAGTACTTC
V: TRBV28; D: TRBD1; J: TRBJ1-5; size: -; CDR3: CASSKAGGLLQPQHF; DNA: TGTGCCAGCAGCAAAGCAGGGGGCCTGCTCCAGCCCCAGCATTTT
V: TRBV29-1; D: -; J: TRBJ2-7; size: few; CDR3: CSVGGSPGEQYF; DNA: TGCAGCGTTGGTGGATCTCCGGGCGAGCAGTACTTC
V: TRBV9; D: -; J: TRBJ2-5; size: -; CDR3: CASSAYGDQETQYF; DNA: TGTGCCAGCAGCGCGTATGGGGACCAAGAGACCCAGTACTTC
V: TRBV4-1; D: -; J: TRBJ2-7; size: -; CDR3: CASSQDRAAQYEQYF; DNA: TGCGCCAGCAGCCAAGATAGGGCTGCTCAGTACGAGCAGTACTTC
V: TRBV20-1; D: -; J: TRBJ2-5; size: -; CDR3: CSALEQGGYQETQYF; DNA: TGCAGTGCGCTCGAACAGGGGGGGTACCAAGAGACCCAGTACTTC
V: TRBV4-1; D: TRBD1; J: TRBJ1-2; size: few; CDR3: CASSQDRTGEPGYTF; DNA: TGCGCCAGCAGCCAAGATAGGACAGGGGAACCCGGCTACACCTTC
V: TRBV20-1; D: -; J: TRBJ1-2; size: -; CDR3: CSAKEGSSYGYTF; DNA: TGCAGTGCTAAGGAGGGGAGCAGCTATGGCTACACCTTC
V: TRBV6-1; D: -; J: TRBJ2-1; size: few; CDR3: CASSDAGNEQFF; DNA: TGTGCCAGCAGTGACGCGGGGAATGAGCAGTTCTTC
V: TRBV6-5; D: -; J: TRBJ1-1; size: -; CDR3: CASSFLPGFNTEAFF; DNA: TGTGCCAGCAGTTTCTTACCGGGCTTTAACACTGAAGCTTTCTTT
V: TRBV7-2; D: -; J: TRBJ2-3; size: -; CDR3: CASSILSGVTDTQYF; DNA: TGTGCCAGCAGCATCCTTAGCGGAGTCACAGATACGCAGTATTTT
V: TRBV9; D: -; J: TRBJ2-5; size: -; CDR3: CASSVGVSGTQYF; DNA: TGTGCCAGCAGCGTAGGGGTCTCTGGGACCCAGTACTTC
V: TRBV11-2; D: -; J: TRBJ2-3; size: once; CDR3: CASSPRIVGTDTQYF; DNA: TGTGCCAGCAGCCCTAGGATTGTGGGCACAGATACGCAGTATTTT
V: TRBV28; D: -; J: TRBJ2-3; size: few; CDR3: CASSYPGQTVDTRYF; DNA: TGTGCCAGCAGTTACCCCGGACAAACAGTCGATACGCGGTATTTT
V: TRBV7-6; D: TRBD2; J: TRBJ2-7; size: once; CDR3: CASSLVAGALNEQYF; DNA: TGTGCCAGCAGCTTAGTAGCGGGGGCGTTGAACGAGCAGTACTTC
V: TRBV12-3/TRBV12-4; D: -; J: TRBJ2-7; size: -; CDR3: CASSFDSGVYEQYF; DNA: TGTGCCAGCAGTTTTGATTCTGGAGTCTACGAGCAGTACTTC